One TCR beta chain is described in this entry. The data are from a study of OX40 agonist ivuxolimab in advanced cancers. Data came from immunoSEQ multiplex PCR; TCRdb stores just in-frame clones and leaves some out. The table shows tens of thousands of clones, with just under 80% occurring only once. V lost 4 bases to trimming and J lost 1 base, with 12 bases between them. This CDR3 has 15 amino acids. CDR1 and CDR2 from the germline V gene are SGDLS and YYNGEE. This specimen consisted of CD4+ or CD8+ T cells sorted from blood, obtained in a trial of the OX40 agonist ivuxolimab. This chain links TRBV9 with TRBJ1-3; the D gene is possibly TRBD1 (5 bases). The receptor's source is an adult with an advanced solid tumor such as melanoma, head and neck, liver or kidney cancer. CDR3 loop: CASSLYGASGNTIYF. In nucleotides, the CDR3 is TGTGCCAGCAGCCTGTACGGGGCTTCTGGAAACACCATATATTTT.